The 7 T cell receptor beta chains given below trace back to one sample, sequenced in a study of neurological immune-mediated disorders. TCRdb re-derived calls from the 5' RACE reads in MiXCR, one entry per CDR3 protein. Counted here are tens of thousands of distinct CDR3 sequences, just over 2.5% occurring once; the ten biggest clones make up more than 0.95%. The sequencing input was PBMCs. The receptors here all came from a woman in her 30s with multiple sclerosis.

Ten or more counts support this clonotype. This rearrangement joins TRBV7-2 to TRBJ2-7; possibly TRBD2 for D (6 bases). The CDR3 has 15 amino acids. Germline V gene lookup returns CDR1 SGHTA and CDR2 FQGNSA. Trimming removed 5 bases at V and 3 bases at J, with 17 bases between. This CDR3 reads CASSAEGSGRYEQYF. The CDR3 region has the DNA TGTGCCAGCAGCGCAGAGGGTAGCGGCCGCTACGAGCAGTACTTC. The full variable domain, its missing parts supplied by reference TRBV7-2 and TRBJ2-7, is GAGVSQSPSNKVTEKGKDVELRCDPISGHTALYWYRQSLGQGLEFLIYFQGNSAPDKSGLPSDRFSAERTGGSVSTLTIQRTQQEDSAVYLCASSAEGSGRYEQYFGPGTRLTVT.

A few counts support this clonotype. A much larger clone lies a single base off, so this may be a read error. The chain combines TRBV20-1 with TRBJ1-5; D not resolved. The CDR3 covers 15 residues. CDR1 DFQATT and CDR2 SNEGSKA come from the germline V gene (reference sequence). The CDR3 is CSAVIRRNTDQPQNF. CDR3 bases: TGCAGTGCAGTAATCAGGAGGAATACGGACCAGCCCCAGAATTTT.

This clonotype was found many times. The chain joins TRBV5-1 to TRBJ2-2; 8 positions agree with TRBD1. CDR1 and CDR2 from the germline V gene are SGHRS and YFSETQ. The CDR3 runs 16 residues. V lost 0 bases to trimming and J lost 6 bases; unmatched junction nucleotides: 7. In DNA, the CDR3 is TGCGCCAGCAGCTTGGCCGGGCAGGGGGCCGCCGGGGAGCTGTTTTTT. Encoded protein: CASSLAGQGAAGELFF.

In this sample, this clonotype turned up many times. The gene calls are TRBV27 and TRBJ2-1; 7 positions match TRBD1. CDR3 length equals 15 residues. Per the germline V gene, CDR1 is MNHEY and CDR2 is SMNVEV (reference sequence). The J segment lost 7 bases and the V segment lost 4 bases, leaving 10 bases of the junction unmatched. CDR3 amino acids: CASSYVPAQGNEQFF. In DNA, the CDR3 is TGTGCCAGCAGTTATGTCCCGGCACAGGGGAATGAGCAGTTCTTC.

The table lists this clonotype with many counts. V usage is TRBV2 and J usage is TRBJ2-7, with 7 bases lining up with TRBD2. CDR1 is SNHLY, CDR2 FYNNEI, per germline. V lost 4 bases to trimming and J lost 2 bases; unmatched junction nucleotides: 8. The CDR3 is 15 residues long. This CDR3 reads CASSVDLGRTYEQYF. The CDR3 DNA reads TGTGCCAGCAGTGTGGATCTCGGGAGGACCTACGAGCAGTACTTC.

This clonotype showed up many times. The chain uses TRBV12-3 or TRBV12-4 and TRBJ1-6, with 8 nucleotides matching TRBD1. This CDR3 has 12 amino acids. Trimming at V came to 4 bases and at J to 14 bases, leaving 4 bases not matched to a gene. The CDR3 reads CASSSGTGTLHF. The CDR3 bases are TGTGCCAGCAGTTCCGGGACAGGTACCCTCCACTTT.

In its sample, this clonotype was seen many times. V is TRBV15 and J is TRBJ2-5; 9 bases align to TRBD2. This CDR3 has 20 residues. Germline CDR1 and CDR2: LNHNV and YYDKDF (reference sequence). V gave up 3 bases and J gave up 4 bases; unmatched junction bases: 21. The CDR3 here is CATSRGPQDMAGGPAETQYF. CDR3 bases: TGTGCCACCAGCAGGGGCCCGCAGGATATGGCGGGAGGGCCGGCAGAGACCCAGTACTTC. Combining the CDR3 with reference TRBV15 and TRBJ2-5 gives the whole variable domain DAMVIQNPRYQVTQFGKPVTLSCSQTLNHNVMYWYQQKSSQAPKLLFHYYDKDFNNEADTPDNFQSRRPNTSFCFLDIRSPGLGDTAMYLCATSRGPQDMAGGPAETQYFGPGTRLLVL.